These 10 T cell receptor beta chains came from one sample sequenced in a study of blood T cells in healthy people across ages. The use of a sample-barcoded 5' primer and a J-beta primer mix characterized a second PCR of roughly 7 to 12 cycles. TCRdb re-called the 5' RACE reads through MiXCR, storing one row per CDR3 protein. The table lists over 700,000 distinct CDR3 sequences, roughly 53% of them singletons. Sequenced sample: blood. All receptors derive from a man older than 75 in good health.

This clonotype was seen a single time. The chain employs TRBV5-1 and TRBJ2-4; TRBD1 matches at 9 bases. Germline-derived CDR1 and CDR2 are SGHRS and YFSETQ. The CDR3 has 15 amino acids. J was trimmed by 9 bases and V by 4 bases; bases with no gene match: 11. For the CDR3, the DNA is TGCGCCAGCAGCCCAGGACAGGGGTTAGGGGGCATTCAGTACTTC. This sequence encodes CASSPGQGLGGIQYF.

The chain is built from TRBV25-1 and TRBJ2-7, with D tentatively TRBD2 (5 bases). The V and J ends lost 5 bases and 2 bases respectively, with 10 bases between them. The CDR3 loop spans 13 amino acids. Germline V gene lookup returns CDR1 MGHDK and CDR2 SYGVNS. CDR3 nucleotides: TGTGCCAGCAGTAGCGGAGAAACCTACGAGCAGTACTTC. It yields the protein CASSSGETYEQYF.

V gene TRBV28 combines with J gene TRBJ2-7, with 9 bases identical to TRBD1. V shed 8 bases and J 1 base; nucleotides not matched to a gene: 3. Germline CDR1 and CDR2: MDHEN and SYDVKM. The CDR3 runs 13 residues. CDR3 in amino acids: CASGQGPSYEQYF. CDR3 in DNA: TGTGCCAGCGGACAGGGGCCGTCCTACGAGCAGTACTTC.

This clonotype occurred a few times. The gene calls are TRBV7-2 and TRBJ2-7; 8 bases fit TRBD1. CDR1 is SGHTA and CDR2 is FQGNSA in the germline V gene. The CDR3 consists of 15 residues. The junction had 13 bases not matched to a gene; V was cut back by 8 bases and J by 4 bases. The CDR3 here is CASSPGGGLTYEQYF. As DNA, the CDR3 is TGTGCCAGCTCTCCAGGGGGCGGGCTGACGTACGAGCAGTACTTC. Filled out from reference TRBV7-2 and TRBJ2-7, the complete variable domain reads GAGVSQSPSNKVTEKGKDVELRCDPISGHTALYWYRQSLGQGLEFLIYFQGNSAPDKSGLPSDRFSAERTGGSVSTLTIQRTQQEDSAVYLCASSPGGGLTYEQYFGPGTRLTVT.

This chain's CDR3 is CAWSRASIDRYAYF. Written as DNA, the CDR3 is TGTGCCTGGAGTAGGGCTAGTATTGACAGATACGCGTATTTT. The chain combines TRBV30 with TRBJ2-3, with TRBD1 as a possible D gene (5 bases). The germline CDR1 and CDR2 sequences are GTSNPN and SVGIG (reference sequence). V was trimmed by 2 bases and J by 14 bases, leaving 23 bases between them. This CDR3 contains 14 residues.

CDR3 nucleotides: TGTGCCAGCAGCACGACAGCAAACTCTGGGGCCAACGTCCTGACTTTC. Translation gives CASSTTANSGANVLTF. The chain employs TRBV7-3 and TRBJ2-6, with D possibly matching TRBD1 (5 bases). Trimming removed 5 bases from V and 0 bases from J, with 11 bases in between. The V gene's germline CDR1 is SGHTA and CDR2 FQGTGA. The CDR3 has 16 amino acids.

The CDR3 loop is CASSPDGGGTYEQYF. Here the CDR3 DNA reads TGTGCCAGTAGCCCCGACGGAGGAGGGACCTACGAGCAGTACTTC. This chain joins TRBV19 and TRBJ2-7; maybe TRBD2 (6 bases). The CDR3 has 15 amino acids. CDR1 and CDR2 (germline): LNHDA, SQIVND (reference sequence). The V end lost 6 bases, the J end lost 2 bases, and 17 bases lay between the germline ends.

This clonotype was observed a handful of times. This chain joins TRBV5-1 and TRBJ2-7; a weak D match, TRBD1 (6 bases). CDR3 length equals 14 residues. Trimming pared 5 bases from V and 2 bases from J, leaving 14 bases between. Germline-derived CDR1 and CDR2 are SGHRS and YFSETQ. This CDR3 is CASSPQGSPYEQYF. The CDR3 nucleotides are TGCGCCAGCAGTCCCCAGGGGAGCCCCTACGAGCAGTACTTC.

The chain recombines TRBV5-1 with TRBJ2-1; 7 bases match TRBD2. The V gene's germline CDR1 is SGHRS and CDR2 YFSETQ. Losses at the gene ends were 4 bases for V and 3 bases for J; bases not matched to a gene: 10. This CDR3 contains 16 residues. CDR3 protein: CASSPTTSVVYNEQFF. The CDR3 DNA follows: TGCGCCAGCAGCCCTACTACTAGCGTAGTCTACAATGAGCAGTTCTTC.

The chain links TRBV6-5 to TRBJ2-3; 8 bases are shared with TRBD2. The CDR3 spans 17 residues. Germline-derived CDR1 and CDR2 are MNHEY and SVGAGI. V dropped 2 bases and J dropped 2; count of bases not matched to a gene: 9. The CDR3 spells CASSYPRSGGSTDTQYF. In DNA form, the CDR3 reads TGTGCCAGCAGTTACCCCAGGAGCGGGGGATCCACAGATACGCAGTATTTT.